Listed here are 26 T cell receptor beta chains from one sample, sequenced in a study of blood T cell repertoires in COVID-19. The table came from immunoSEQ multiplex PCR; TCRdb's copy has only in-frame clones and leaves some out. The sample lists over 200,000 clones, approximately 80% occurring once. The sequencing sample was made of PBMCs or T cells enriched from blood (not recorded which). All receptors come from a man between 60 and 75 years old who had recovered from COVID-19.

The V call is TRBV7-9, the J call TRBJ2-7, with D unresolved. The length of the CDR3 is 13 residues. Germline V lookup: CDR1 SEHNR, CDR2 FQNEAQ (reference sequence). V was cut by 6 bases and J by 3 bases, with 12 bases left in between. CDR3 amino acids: CASSSWSIYEQYF. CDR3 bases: TGTGCCAGCAGTTCGTGGAGCATCTACGAGCAGTACTTC.

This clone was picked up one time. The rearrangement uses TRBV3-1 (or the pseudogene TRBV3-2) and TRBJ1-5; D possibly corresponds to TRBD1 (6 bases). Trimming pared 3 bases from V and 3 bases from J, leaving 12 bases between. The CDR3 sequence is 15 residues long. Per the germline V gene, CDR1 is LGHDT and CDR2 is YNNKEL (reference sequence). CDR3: CASSQGAGNNQPQHF. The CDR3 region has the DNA TGTGCCAGCAGCCAGGGGGCAGGTAACAATCAGCCCCAGCATTTT.

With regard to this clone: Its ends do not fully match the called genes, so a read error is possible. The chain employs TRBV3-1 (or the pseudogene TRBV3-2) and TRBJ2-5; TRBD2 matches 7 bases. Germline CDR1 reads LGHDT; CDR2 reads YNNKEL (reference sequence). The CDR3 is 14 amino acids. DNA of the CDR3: TGTGCCAGCAACCAAGCAGCGGGACGCGAGACCCAGTACTTC. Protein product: CASNQAAGRETQYF.

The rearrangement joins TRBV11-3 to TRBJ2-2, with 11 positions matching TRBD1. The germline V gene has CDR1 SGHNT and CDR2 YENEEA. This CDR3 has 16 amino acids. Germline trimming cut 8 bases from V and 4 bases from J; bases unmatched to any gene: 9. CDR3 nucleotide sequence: TGTGCCAGCGGCAAGGGGGGACAGGGGGGCACCGGGGAGCTGTTTTTT. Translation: CASGKGGQGGTGELFF.

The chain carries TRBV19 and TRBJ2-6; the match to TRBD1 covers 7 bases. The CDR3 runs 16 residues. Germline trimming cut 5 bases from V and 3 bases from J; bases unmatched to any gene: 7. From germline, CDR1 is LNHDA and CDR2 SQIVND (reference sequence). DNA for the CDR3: TGTGCCAGTAGTCTCTATACAGGGGTTGGGGCCAACGTCCTGACTTTC. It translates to CASSLYTGVGANVLTF.

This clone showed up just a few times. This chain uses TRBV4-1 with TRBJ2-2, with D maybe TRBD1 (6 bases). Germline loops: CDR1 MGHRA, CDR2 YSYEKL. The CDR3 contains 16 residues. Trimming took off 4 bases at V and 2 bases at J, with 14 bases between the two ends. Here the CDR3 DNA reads TGCGCCAGCAGCCGAAAATCCAGGGGCAACACCGGGGAGCTGTTTTTT. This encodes CASSRKSRGNTGELFF.

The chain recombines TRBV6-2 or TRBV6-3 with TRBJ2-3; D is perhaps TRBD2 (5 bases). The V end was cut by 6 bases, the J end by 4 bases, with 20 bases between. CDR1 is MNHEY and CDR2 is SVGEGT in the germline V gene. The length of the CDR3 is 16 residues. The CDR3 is CASSSAGLQLADTQYF. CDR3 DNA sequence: TGTGCCAGCAGCTCTGCAGGACTTCAGTTAGCAGATACGCAGTATTTT.

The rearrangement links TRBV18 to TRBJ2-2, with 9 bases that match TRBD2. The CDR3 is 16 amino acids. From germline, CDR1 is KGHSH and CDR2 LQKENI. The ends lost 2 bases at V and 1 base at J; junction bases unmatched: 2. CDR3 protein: CASSPRTSENTGELFF. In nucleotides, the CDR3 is TGTGCCAGCTCACCAAGGACTAGCGAGAACACCGGGGAGCTGTTTTTT.

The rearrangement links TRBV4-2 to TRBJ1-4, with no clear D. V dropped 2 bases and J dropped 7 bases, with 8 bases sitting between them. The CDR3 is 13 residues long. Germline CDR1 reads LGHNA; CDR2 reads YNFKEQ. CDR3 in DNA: TGTGCCAGCAGCCAACCTCGAGGTGAAAAACTGTTTTTT. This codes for CASSQPRGEKLFF.

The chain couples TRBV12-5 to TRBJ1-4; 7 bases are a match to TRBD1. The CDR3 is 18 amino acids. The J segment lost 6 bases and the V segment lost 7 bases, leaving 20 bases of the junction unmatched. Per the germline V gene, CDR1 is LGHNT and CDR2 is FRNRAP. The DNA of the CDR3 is TGTGCTAGTGACGTCGTGACAGGGAGTCCCATCCCTCATGAAAAACTGTTTTTT. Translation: CASDVVTGSPIPHEKLFF.

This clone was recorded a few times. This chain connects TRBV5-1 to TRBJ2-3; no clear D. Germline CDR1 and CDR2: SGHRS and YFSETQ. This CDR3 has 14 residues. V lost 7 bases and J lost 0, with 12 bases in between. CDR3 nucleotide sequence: TGCGCCAGCGTTTTGTCAGGTAGCACAGATACGCAGTATTTT. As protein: CASVLSGSTDTQYF.

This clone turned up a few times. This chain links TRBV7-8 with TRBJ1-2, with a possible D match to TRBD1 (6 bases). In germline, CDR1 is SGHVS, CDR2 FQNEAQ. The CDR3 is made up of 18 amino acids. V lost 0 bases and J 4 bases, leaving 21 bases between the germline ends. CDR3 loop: CASSLAARGTLKVYGYTF. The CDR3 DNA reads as TGTGCCAGCAGCTTAGCGGCCAGGGGAACCCTAAAAGTCTATGGCTACACCTTC. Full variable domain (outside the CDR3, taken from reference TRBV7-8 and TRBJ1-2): GAGVSQSPRYKVAKRGQDVALRCDPISGHVSLFWYQQALGQGPEFLTYFQNEAQLDKSGLPSDRFFAERPEGSVSTLKIQRTQQEDSAVYLCASSLAARGTLKVYGYTFGSGTRLTVV.

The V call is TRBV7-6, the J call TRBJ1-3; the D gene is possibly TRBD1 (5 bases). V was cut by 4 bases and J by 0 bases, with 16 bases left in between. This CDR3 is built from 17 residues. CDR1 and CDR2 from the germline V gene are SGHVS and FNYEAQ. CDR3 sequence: CASSSNPTAFSGNTIYF. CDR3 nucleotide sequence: TGTGCCAGCAGCTCTAATCCGACAGCTTTCTCTGGAAACACCATATATTTT.

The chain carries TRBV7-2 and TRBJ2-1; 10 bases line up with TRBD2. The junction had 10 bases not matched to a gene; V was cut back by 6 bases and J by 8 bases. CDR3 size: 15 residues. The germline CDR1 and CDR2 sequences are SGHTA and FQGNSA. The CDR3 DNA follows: TGTGCCAGCAGTGAGCGGGGGGGCCTGGGTGATGAGCAGTTCTTC. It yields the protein CASSERGGLGDEQFF.

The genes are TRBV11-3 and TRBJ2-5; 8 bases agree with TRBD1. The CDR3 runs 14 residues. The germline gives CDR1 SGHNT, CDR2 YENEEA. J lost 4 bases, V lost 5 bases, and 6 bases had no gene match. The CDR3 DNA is TGTGCCAGCAGCCTCCGGACAGGGCTAGAGACCCAGTACTTC. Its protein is CASSLRTGLETQYF.

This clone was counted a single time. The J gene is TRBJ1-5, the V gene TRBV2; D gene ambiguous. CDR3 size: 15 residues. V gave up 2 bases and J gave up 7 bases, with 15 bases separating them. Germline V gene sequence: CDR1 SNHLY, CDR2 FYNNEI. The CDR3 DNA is TGTGCCAGCAGTGAATCCGGGCCCCCGGGACAGCCCCAGCATTTT. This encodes CASSESGPPGQPQHF. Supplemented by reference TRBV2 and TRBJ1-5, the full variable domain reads EPEVTQTPSHQVTQMGQEVILRCVPISNHLYFYWYRQILGQKVEFLVSFYNNEISEKSEIFDDQFSVERPDGSNFTLKIRSTKLEDSAMYFCASSESGPPGQPQHFGDGTRLSIL.

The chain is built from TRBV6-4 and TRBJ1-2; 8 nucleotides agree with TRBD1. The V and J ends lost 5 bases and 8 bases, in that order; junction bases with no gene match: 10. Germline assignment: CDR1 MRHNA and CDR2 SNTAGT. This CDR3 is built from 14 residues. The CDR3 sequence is CASSPTRTGLGYTF. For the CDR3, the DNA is TGTGCCAGCAGTCCCACCCGGACAGGGCTAGGCTACACCTTC.

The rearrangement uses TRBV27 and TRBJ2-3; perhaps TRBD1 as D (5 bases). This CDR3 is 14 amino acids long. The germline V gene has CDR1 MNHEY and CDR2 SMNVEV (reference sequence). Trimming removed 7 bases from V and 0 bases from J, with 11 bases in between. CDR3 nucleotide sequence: TGTGCCAGCAAGACAGTTGCTAGCACAGATACGCAGTATTTT. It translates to CASKTVASTDTQYF.

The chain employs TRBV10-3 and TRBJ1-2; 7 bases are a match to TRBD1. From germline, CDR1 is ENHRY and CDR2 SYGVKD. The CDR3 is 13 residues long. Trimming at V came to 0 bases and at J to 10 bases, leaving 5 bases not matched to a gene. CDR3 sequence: CAISESGDRVYTF. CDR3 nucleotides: TGTGCCATCAGTGAGTCAGGGGACAGAGTCTACACCTTC.

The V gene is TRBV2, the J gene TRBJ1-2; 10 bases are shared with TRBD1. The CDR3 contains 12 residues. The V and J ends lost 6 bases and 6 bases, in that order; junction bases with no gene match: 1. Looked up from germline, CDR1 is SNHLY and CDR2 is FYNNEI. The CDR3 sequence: CASRGQGNGYTF. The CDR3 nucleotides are TGTGCCAGCAGGGGACAGGGGAATGGCTACACCTTC.

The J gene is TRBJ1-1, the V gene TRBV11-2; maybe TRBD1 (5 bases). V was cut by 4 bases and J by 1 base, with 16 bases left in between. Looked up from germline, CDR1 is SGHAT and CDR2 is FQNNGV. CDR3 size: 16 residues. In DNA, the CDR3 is TGTGCCAGCAGCTCCCGTCGTCAGGGAGGGAACACTGAAGCTTTCTTT. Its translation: CASSSRRQGGNTEAFF. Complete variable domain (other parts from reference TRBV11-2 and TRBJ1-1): EAGVAQSPRYKIIEKRQSVAFWCNPISGHATLYWYQQILGQGPKLLIQFQNNGVVDDSQLPKDRFSAERLKGVDSTLKIQPAKLEDSAVYLCASSSRRQGGNTEAFFGQGTRLTVV.

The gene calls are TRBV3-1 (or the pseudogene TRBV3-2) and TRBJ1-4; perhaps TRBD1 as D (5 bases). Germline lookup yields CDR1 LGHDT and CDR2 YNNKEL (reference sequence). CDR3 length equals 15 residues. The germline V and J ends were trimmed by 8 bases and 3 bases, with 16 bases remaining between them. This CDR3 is CASGLGGFANEKLFF. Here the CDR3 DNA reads TGTGCCAGCGGCCTGGGGGGTTTTGCTAATGAAAAACTGTTTTTT.

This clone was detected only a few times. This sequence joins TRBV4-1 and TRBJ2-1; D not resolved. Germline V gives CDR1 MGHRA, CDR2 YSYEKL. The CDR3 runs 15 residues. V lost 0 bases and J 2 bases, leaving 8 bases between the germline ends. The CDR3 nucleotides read TGCGCCAGCAGCCAAGATCAGGCAGCCTACAATGAGCAGTTCTTC. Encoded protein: CASSQDQAAYNEQFF.

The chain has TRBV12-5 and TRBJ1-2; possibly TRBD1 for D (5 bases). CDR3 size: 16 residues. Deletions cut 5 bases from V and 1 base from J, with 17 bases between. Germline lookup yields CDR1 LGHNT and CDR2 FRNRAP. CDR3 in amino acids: CASGLQSQGINYGYTF. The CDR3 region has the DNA TGTGCTAGTGGTCTCCAATCTCAGGGTATTAACTATGGCTACACCTTC.

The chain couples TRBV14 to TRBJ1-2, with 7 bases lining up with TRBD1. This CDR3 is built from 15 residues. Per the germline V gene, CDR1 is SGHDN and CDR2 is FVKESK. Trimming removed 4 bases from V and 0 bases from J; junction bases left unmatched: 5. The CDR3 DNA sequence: TGTGCCAGCAGCCTTTCCGGGACAGCTAACTATGGCTACACCTTC. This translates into CASSLSGTANYGYTF.

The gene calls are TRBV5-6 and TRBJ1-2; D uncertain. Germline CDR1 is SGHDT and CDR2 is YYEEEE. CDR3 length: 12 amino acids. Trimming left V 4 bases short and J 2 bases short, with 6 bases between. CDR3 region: CASSEGNYGYTF. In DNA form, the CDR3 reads TGTGCCAGCAGCGAGGGAAACTATGGCTACACCTTC.